The present TCR beta chain was sequenced within a study of blood T cell repertoires in COVID-19. Study context: Acute and convalescent COVID-19 samples came from the United States, Italy and Spain. The analysed material was cDNA or gDNA that came from T cells, B-cell-depleted T cells, or PBMCs.

Recruited during active infection, patients (from Seattle) were subsequently followed longitudinally. Germline V CDR1 and CDR2: GTSNPN, SVGIG (reference sequence). The CDR3 runs to 13 residues. V lost 3 bases, J lost 9 bases, and 4 bases stayed unmatched. Under the authors' procedure: Reference gene primer amplification yielded estimated nucleated cell counts. Produced via immunoSEQ multiplex PCR; TCRdb's table is partial and in-frame only. The V and J calls and clone size were taken over from that table, and D and trimming were inferred from the DNA. The data hold 250,000 to 300,000 clones, with 75% to 90% observed a single time.

The gene calls are TRBV30 and TRBJ1-5; 11 positions agree with TRBD1. Material for sequencing was peripheral blood. The receptor was derived from a woman between 65 and 79 years old with COVID-19, enrolled during active disease. DNA of the CDR3: TGTGCCTGGAGCGCGGGACAGGGGGGGCCCCAGCATTTT. Its translation: CAWSAGQGGPQHF.